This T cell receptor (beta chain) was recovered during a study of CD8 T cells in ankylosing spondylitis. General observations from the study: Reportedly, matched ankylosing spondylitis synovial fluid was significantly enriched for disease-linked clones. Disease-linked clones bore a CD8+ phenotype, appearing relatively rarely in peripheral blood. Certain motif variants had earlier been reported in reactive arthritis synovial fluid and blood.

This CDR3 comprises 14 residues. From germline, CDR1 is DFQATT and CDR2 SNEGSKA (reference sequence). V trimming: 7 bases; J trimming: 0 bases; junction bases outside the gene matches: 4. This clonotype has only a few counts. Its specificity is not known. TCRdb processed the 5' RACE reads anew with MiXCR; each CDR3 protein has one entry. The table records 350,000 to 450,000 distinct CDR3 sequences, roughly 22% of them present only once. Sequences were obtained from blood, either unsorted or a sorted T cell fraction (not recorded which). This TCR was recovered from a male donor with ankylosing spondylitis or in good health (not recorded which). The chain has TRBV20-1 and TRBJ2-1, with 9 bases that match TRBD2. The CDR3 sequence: CSVPSGVSYNEQFF. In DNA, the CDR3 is TGCAGTGTTCCTAGCGGGGTCTCCTACAATGAGCAGTTCTTC.